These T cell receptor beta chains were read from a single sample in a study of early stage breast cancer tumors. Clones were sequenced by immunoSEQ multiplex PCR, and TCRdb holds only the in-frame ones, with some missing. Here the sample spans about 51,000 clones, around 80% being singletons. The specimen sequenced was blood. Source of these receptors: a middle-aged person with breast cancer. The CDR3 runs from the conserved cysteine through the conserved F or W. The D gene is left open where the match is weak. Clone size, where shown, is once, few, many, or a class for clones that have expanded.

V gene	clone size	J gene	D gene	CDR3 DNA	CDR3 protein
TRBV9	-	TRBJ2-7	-	TGTGCCAGCAGCGTAGGGGTGACCACGGCCGAGCAGTACTTC	CASSVGVTTAEQYF
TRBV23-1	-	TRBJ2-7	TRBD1	TGCGCCAGCAGTCAATCCGTACAGGGGGACCCCTACGAGCAGTACTTC	CASSQSVQGDPYEQYF
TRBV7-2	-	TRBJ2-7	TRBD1	TGTGCCAGCAGCTTAGCGGACAGTCGGGACAGGGCATTC	CASSLADSRDRAF
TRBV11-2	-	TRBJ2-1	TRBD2	TGTGCCAGCAGCCCCCGGACTAGCGGGAGGACCAATGAGCAGTTCTTC	CASSPRTSGRTNEQFF
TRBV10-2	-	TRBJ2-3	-	TGCGCCAGCAGTTCCGGGTCTAGCACAGATACGCAGTATTTT	CASSSGSSTDTQYF
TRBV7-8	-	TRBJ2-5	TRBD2	TGTGCCAGCAGCTTAGCCTTAGGGACTAGCGGCCTCCAAGAGACCCAGTACTTC	CASSLALGTSGLQETQYF
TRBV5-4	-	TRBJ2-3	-	TGTGCCAGCAGCCCTCGGGACTTCCCAGATACGCAGTATTTT	CASSPRDFPDTQYF
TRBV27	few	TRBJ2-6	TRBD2	TGTGCCAGCAGTCCCCGGGAGGGACCCGCGGGGGCCAACGTCCTGACTTTC	CASSPREGPAGANVLTF
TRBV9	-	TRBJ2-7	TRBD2	TGTGCCAGCAGCGTAGGAGAGTTGGGAGGGAGTAGGTACGAGCAGTACTTC	CASSVGELGGSRYEQYF
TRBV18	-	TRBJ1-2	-	TGTGCCAGCTCACCAAGGCGATCGGGGTTTAGAGATGGCTACACCTTC	CASSPRRSGFRDGYTF